The 8 T cell receptor beta chains reported below all come from one sample, sequenced in a study of post-analysis software for immune sequencing data. Findings of the study overall: Higher frequency in patients than in controls was seen for roughly 5 TRBV segments, with TRBV5-6, TRBV5-1 and TRBV20-1 among them.

Sequencing libraries made from TCR beta cDNA carried unique molecular identifiers. TCRdb analysed the PCR reads with MiXCR anew, one entry per CDR3 protein. The sample gives about 810,000 distinct CDR3 sequences, 53% of which show up once; about 4.5% is in the top ten. Their antigen targets remain unknown. Sequencing was done on a sample of blood. The receptors were gathered from a girl aged 10 to 17 with multiple sclerosis.

In this sample, this clonotype turned up a few times. The V call is TRBV2, the J call TRBJ1-2; D perhaps matches TRBD1 (5 bases). Germline V CDR1 and CDR2: SNHLY, FYNNEI. Between the trimmed V and J ends, which lost 9 bases and 5 bases, there was a span of 16 bases. This CDR3 has 13 amino acids. In nucleotides, the CDR3 is TGTGCCAGGGTGAGGACAATGACATATGGCTACACCTTC. Translating it yields CARVRTMTYGYTF. Complete variable domain (other parts from reference TRBV2 and TRBJ1-2): EPEVTQTPSHQVTQMGQEVILRCVPISNHLYFYWYRQILGQKVEFLVSFYNNEISEKSEIFDDQFSVERPDGSNFTLKIRSTKLEDSAMYFCARVRTMTYGYTFGSGTRLTVV.

V and J are TRBV20-1 and TRBJ2-5; D is possibly TRBD1 (6 bases). The J call may be incorrect, as the DNA end agrees better with TRBJ2-7. The germline V gene encodes CDR1 DFQATT and CDR2 SNEGSKA (reference sequence). The CDR3 has 13 residues. CDR3 coding DNA: TGCAGTGCCGAGCCAGGGGTCAACAACGAGCAGTACTTC. This gives the protein CSAEPGVNNEQYF.

The CDR3 is CSARPNTEAFF. CDR3 in DNA: TGCAGTGCTAGACCCAACACTGAAGCTTTCTTT. This rearrangement joins TRBV20-1 to TRBJ1-1; D gene uncertain. V lost 2 bases to trimming and J lost 2 bases, with 3 bases between them. CDR3 length equals 11 residues. The V gene's germline CDR1 is DFQATT and CDR2 SNEGSKA (reference sequence).

This clonotype was detected a few times. The chain couples TRBV3-1 to TRBJ1-5; the D is unclear. The V gene's germline CDR1 is LGHDT and CDR2 YNNKEL (reference sequence). Trimming pared 6 bases from V and 4 bases from J, leaving 10 bases between. CDR3 length: 13 amino acids. In DNA form, the CDR3 reads TGTGCCAGCAGTAGGACGGGTAATCAGCCCCAGCATTTT. Protein product: CASSRTGNQPQHF.

This clonotype was detected only a few times. The J gene is TRBJ2-1, the V gene TRBV14; no firm D call. V dropped 3 bases and J dropped 8 bases, with 17 bases sitting between them. Germline V CDR1 and CDR2: SGHDN, FVKESK. The CDR3 runs to 15 residues. CDR3 amino acids: CASSHSSAFVYEQFF. CDR3 DNA: TGTGCCAGCAGCCACTCGTCCGCATTTGTCTATGAGCAGTTCTTC.

The genes are TRBV20-1 and TRBJ2-3; 10 bases are shared with TRBD2. The CDR3 has 17 amino acids. V shed 3 bases, J shed 2 bases, and the junction held 11 bases outside the gene matches. The germline V gene encodes CDR1 DFQATT and CDR2 SNEGSKA (reference sequence). Here the CDR3 reads CSASTSGMGKDTDTQYF. DNA for the CDR3: TGCAGTGCTAGCACTAGCGGGATGGGAAAGGACACAGATACGCAGTATTTT.

This chain links TRBV7-8 with TRBJ2-1; 10 bases line up with TRBD2. Trimming cost V 0 bases and J 10 bases; bases outside gene matches: 6. This CDR3 has 15 amino acids. Germline V gene lookup returns CDR1 SGHVS and CDR2 FQNEAQ. The CDR3 bases are TGTGCCAGCAGCTTAGCTTCTAGCGGGAGATTGGAGCAGTTCTTC. It yields the protein CASSLASSGRLEQFF.

This clonotype occurred a few times. This chain uses TRBV28 with TRBJ1-1; 9 nucleotides align to TRBD1. J lost 7 bases, V lost 4 bases, and 7 bases had no gene match. The CDR3 length is 14 residues. Germline V lookup: CDR1 MDHEN, CDR2 SYDVKM. CDR3 coding DNA: TGTGCCAGCAGTTCAGGGACAGGGAGCAGTGAAGCTTTCTTT. Protein: CASSSGTGSSEAFF.